A single sample is the source of the 8 T cell receptor beta chains below, sequenced in a study of blood T cells in healthy people across ages. A second PCR of roughly 7 to 11 cycles used a sample-barcoded 5' primer and a J-beta primer mix. TCRdb fed the 5' RACE reads into MiXCR, producing one record per CDR3 protein. Among 1.5 million to 2 million distinct CDR3 sequences, 49% were seen once, and the ten largest hold less than 2.5%. The source material was blood. These receptors all come from a woman aged 40-49 years in good health.

V gene TRBV6-6 combines with J gene TRBJ1-2; 10 bases line up with TRBD1. CDR1 is MNHNY and CDR2 is SVGAGI in the germline V gene (reference sequence). The V segment lost 4 bases and the J segment 7 bases; nucleotides outside the gene matches: 6. The CDR3 is made up of 14 amino acids. The chain's CDR3 is CASSSLTGGVGYTF. CDR3 in DNA: TGTGCCAGCAGTTCCCTGACAGGGGGCGTTGGCTACACCTTC.

The chain recombines TRBV29-1 with TRBJ2-1; either TRBD1 or TRBD2 may supply D (6 bases each). Germline assignment: CDR1 SQVTM and CDR2 ANQGSEA. The CDR3 totals 14 residues. The ends were cut back, 5 bases at V and 9 bases at J, with 20 bases in the middle. The DNA of the CDR3 is TGCAGCGTTCCCCCCGGGGGCGTAATCAGTGAGCAGTTCTTC. Translating it yields CSVPPGGVISEQFF.

The sample holds a few counts of this clonotype. The V gene is TRBV12-5, the J gene TRBJ2-1, with TRBD2 as a possible D gene (6 bases). CDR3 length: 13 amino acids. With 4 bases removed from V and 6 bases from J, the gap between germline ends came to 10 bases. Germline CDR1 reads LGHNT; CDR2 reads FRNRAP. The CDR3 DNA is TGTGCTAGTGGTTCGGGGACTGGCAATGAGCAGTTCTTC. Amino acid sequence: CASGSGTGNEQFF.

This chain uses TRBV6-2 or TRBV6-3 with TRBJ2-7; 8 bases are shared with TRBD2. The CDR3 runs 13 residues. CDR1 is MNHEY and CDR2 is SVGEGT in the germline V gene. Trimming cost V 5 bases and J 6 bases; bases outside gene matches: 6. CDR3 nucleotides: TGTGCCAGCAGTCCACGGACTAGCTCCGAGCAGTACTTC. Its protein product is CASSPRTSSEQYF.

DNA of the CDR3: TGTGCCAGCAGCTTAGGGCAGGACAGCTCCTACGAGCAGTACTTC. This gives the protein CASSLGQDSSYEQYF. This chain joins TRBV7-6 and TRBJ2-7; the D gene is possibly TRBD1 (6 bases). The CDR3 extends over 15 amino acids. V was trimmed by 1 base and J by 0 bases, leaving 10 bases between them. Germline assignment: CDR1 SGHVS and CDR2 FNYEAQ. Full variable domain (rest looked up from reference TRBV7-6 and TRBJ2-7): GAGVSQSPRYKVTKRGQDVALRCDPISGHVSLYWYRQALGQGPEFLTYFNYEAQQDKSGLPNDRFSAERPEGSISTLTIQRTEQRDSAMYRCASSLGQDSSYEQYFGPGTRLTVT.

The chain combines TRBV7-2 with TRBJ2-5; possibly TRBD1 for D (7 bases). The J call may not be correct, given that the DNA end is closer to TRBJ2-7. The CDR3 is 15 amino acids. CDR1 SGHTA and CDR2 FQGNSA come from the germline V gene. For the CDR3, the DNA is TGTGCCAGCAGCATAGGAGGGGGCTTTTCCCACGAGCAGTACTTC. Translation gives CASSIGGGFSHEQYF.

This chain joins TRBV7-2 and TRBJ2-3; D could derive from TRBD1 or TRBD2 (5 bases each). V lost 4 bases and J lost 6, with 17 bases in between. The length of the CDR3 is 15 residues. Germline CDR1 SGHTA, CDR2 FQGNSA. CDR3 protein: CASSSRNYGDDTQYF. CDR3 DNA: TGTGCCAGCAGCTCGCGAAATTACGGGGACGATACGCAGTATTTT.

V and J are TRBV20-1 and TRBJ2-5, with 7 bases identical to TRBD1. V was pared by 3 bases and J by 2 bases, with 15 bases of the junction left unmatched. CDR1 and CDR2 (germline): DFQATT, SNEGSKA (reference sequence). There are 17 residues in the CDR3. CDR3 loop: CSASFASGTGDQETQYF. The CDR3 nucleotides are TGCAGTGCTAGTTTTGCCTCTGGTACAGGGGATCAAGAGACCCAGTACTTC.